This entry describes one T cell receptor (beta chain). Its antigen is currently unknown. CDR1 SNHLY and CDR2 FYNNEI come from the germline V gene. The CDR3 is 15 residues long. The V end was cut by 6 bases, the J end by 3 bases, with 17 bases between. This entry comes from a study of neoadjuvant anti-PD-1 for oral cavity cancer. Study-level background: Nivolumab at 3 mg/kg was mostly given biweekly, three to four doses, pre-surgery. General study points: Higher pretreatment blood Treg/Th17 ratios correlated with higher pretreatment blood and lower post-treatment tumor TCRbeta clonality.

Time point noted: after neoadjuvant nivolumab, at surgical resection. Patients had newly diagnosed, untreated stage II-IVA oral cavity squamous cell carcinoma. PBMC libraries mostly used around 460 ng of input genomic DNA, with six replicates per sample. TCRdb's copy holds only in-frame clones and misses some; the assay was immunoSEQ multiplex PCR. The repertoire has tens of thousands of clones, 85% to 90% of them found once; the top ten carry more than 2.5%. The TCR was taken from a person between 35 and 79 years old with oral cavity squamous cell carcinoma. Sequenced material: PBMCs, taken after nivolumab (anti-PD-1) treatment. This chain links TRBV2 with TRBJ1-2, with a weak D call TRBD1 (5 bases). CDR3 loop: CASSEKWGRHYGYTF. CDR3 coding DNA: TGTGCCAGCAGCGAGAAATGGGGCCGGCACTATGGCTACACCTTC. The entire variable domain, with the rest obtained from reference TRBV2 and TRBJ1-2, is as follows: EPEVTQTPSHQVTQMGQEVILRCVPISNHLYFYWYRQILGQKVEFLVSFYNNEISEKSEIFDDQFSVERPDGSNFTLKIRSTKLEDSAMYFCASSEKWGRHYGYTFGSGTRLTVV.